This TCR beta chain comes out of a study of blood T cell repertoires in COVID-19. Looking at the study overall: The United States, Italy and Spain were the sources of the acute and convalescent COVID-19 samples.

V was pared by 4 bases and J by 1 base, with 11 bases between. The CDR3 is made up of 13 amino acids. Germline assignment: CDR1 SQVTM and CDR2 ANQGSEA. This clone was picked up one time. Methods used by the authors: Amplification of reference gene primers was used by the study to estimate nucleated cell counts. Using immunoSEQ multiplex PCR, the repertoire was profiled, and TCRdb retains in-frame clones only, with some absent. That table gives V, J and clone size, and the DNA gave D and trimming. The repertoire has about 100,000 clones, roughly 84% of them found once; the top ten carry 7% to 9.5%. This clonotype originated in a young man in a cohort sampled during active COVID-19. This chain uses TRBV29-1 with TRBJ2-7; D might be TRBD1 (5 bases). The sequencing input was peripheral blood. The chain's CDR3 is CSVGGRTSYEQYF. CDR3 DNA: TGCAGCGTTGGCGGACGGACATCCTACGAGCAGTACTTC.